Listed here are 21 T cell receptor beta chains from one sample, sequenced in a study of blood T cell repertoires in COVID-19 (TCRdb year 2020). Receptors were amplified or captured by the immunoSEQ multiplex PCR assay. TCRdb took this table from immuneACCESS and kept in-frame rearrangements with V and J called. Such tables lack part of the clones; where checked against another copy, unresolved V genes explain under half of the gap, and the rest is unexplained. A total of about 110,000 clones appear in this sample, 88% of them only once. Around 2% of the sample belongs to the ten largest clones. The sequencing input was peripheral blood. The receptor set was obtained from a human donor in a cohort sampled during active COVID-19.

The chain couples TRBV5-1 to TRBJ2-2, with no clear D. CDR3 length equals 16 residues. Per the germline V gene, CDR1 is SGHRS and CDR2 is YFSETQ. V lost 0 bases, J lost 0 bases, and 9 bases lay in between. CDR3 sequence reads: CASSLVFQTNTGELFF. The DNA of the CDR3 is TGCGCCAGCAGCTTGGTATTTCAGACGAACACCGGGGAGCTGTTTTTT.

J is TRBJ2-4 and V is TRBV6-1; 8 positions agree with TRBD1. The CDR3 contains 16 residues. Germline assignment: CDR1 MNHNS and CDR2 SASEGT. J lost 6 bases, V lost 2 bases, and 9 bases had no gene match. CDR3 residues: CASSEKGRGPRNIQYF. As DNA, the CDR3 is TGTGCCAGCAGTGAAAAGGGCAGGGGGCCACGAAACATTCAGTACTTC.

This sequence joins TRBV5-1 and TRBJ2-1; 12 bases are a match to TRBD2. The CDR3 loop spans 17 amino acids. Trimming at V came to 7 bases and at J to 6 bases, leaving 14 bases not matched to a gene. Per the germline V gene, CDR1 is SGHRS and CDR2 is YFSETQ. Here the CDR3 DNA reads TGCGCCAGCTCGGTGACTAGCGGGAGCGTTCAGGGCAATGAGCAGTTCTTC. It yields the protein CASSVTSGSVQGNEQFF.

The sample holds one count of this clone. The chain carries TRBV7-9 and TRBJ1-1, with D possibly TRBD1 on 5 matching bases. Trimming left V 2 bases short and J 3 bases short, with 13 bases between. CDR3 length: 15 residues. Germline values: CDR1 SEHNR, CDR2 FQNEAQ (reference sequence). CDR3: CASSLTRAGDTEAFF. The DNA of the CDR3 is TGTGCCAGCAGCTTAACCAGGGCTGGGGACACTGAAGCTTTCTTT.

Details on this clone: A read error may produce the germline difference seen at one junction end. The chain uses TRBV2 and TRBJ2-1, with 7 bases that match TRBD2. The germline V gene has CDR1 SNHLY and CDR2 FYNNEI. The CDR3 has 11 amino acids. The CDR3 protein is CASRLGLVWVF. CDR3 DNA: TGTGCCAGCAGACTCGGACTAGTTTGGGTCTTC.

The sample holds one count of this clone. The V and J genes are TRBV27 and TRBJ2-3; D perhaps matches TRBD1 (5 bases). Trimming took 7 bases from V and 4 from J, leaving 21 bases between them. CDR1 is MNHEY, CDR2 SMNVEV, per germline (reference sequence). The CDR3 has 16 residues. The CDR3 reads CASTLGPDPRADTQYF. In DNA, the CDR3 is TGTGCCAGCACCCTGGGGCCGGACCCCCGCGCAGATACGCAGTATTTT.

This clone was recorded once. V usage is TRBV2 and J usage is TRBJ2-7, with 11 positions matching TRBD2. Germline V gene sequence: CDR1 SNHLY, CDR2 FYNNEI. V lost 3 bases, J lost 7 bases, and 8 bases stayed unmatched. This CDR3 has 15 residues. The CDR3 protein is CASSDFLGLAAEQYF. For the CDR3, the DNA is TGTGCCAGCAGTGACTTTTTGGGACTAGCGGCGGAGCAGTACTTC.

The chain links TRBV9 to TRBJ1-4; no definite D call. V lost 7 bases and J lost 0, with 10 bases in between. The CDR3 consists of 14 residues. CDR1 and CDR2 from the germline V gene are SGDLS and YYNGEE. The CDR3 DNA reads as TGTGCCAGCGGGCGGGGTCCAACTAATGAAAAACTGTTTTTT. It is translated as CASGRGPTNEKLFF.

This chain links TRBV18 with TRBJ2-7; D gene ambiguous. V gave up 2 bases and J gave up 7 bases, with 12 bases separating them. CDR1 KGHSH and CDR2 LQKENI come from the germline V gene. The CDR3 sequence is 13 residues long. CDR3 sequence (DNA): TGTGCCAGCTCACCAACTAATCCCCGGGAGCAGTACTTC. Protein product: CASSPTNPREQYF.

The table lists this clone with a count of one. This chain joins TRBV25-1 and TRBJ1-1, with D unclear. V was trimmed by 7 bases and J by 1 base, leaving 10 bases between them. The CDR3 length is 13 residues. Looked up from germline, CDR1 is MGHDK and CDR2 is SYGVNS. In DNA, the CDR3 is TGTGCCAGCACGGCCCCAGGGAACACTGAAGCTTTCTTT. This translates into CASTAPGNTEAFF.

The V gene is TRBV29-1, the J gene TRBJ1-1, with no clear D. Deletions cut 4 bases from V and 0 bases from J, with 6 bases between. Germline CDR1 SQVTM, CDR2 ANQGSEA. The CDR3 is made up of 12 amino acids. CDR3 residues: CSVVVLNTEAFF. The DNA for the CDR3 is TGCAGCGTTGTAGTTCTGAACACTGAAGCTTTCTTT.

V gene TRBV11-1 combines with J gene TRBJ2-1; a weak D match, TRBD2 (6 bases). V shed 6 bases and J shed 3 bases, with 12 bases lying between them. There are 14 residues in the CDR3. Germline V gene sequence: CDR1 SGHAT, CDR2 FQDESV (reference sequence). This CDR3 reads CASRPGLNYNEQFF. CDR3 bases: TGTGCCAGCAGGCCGGGACTCAACTACAATGAGCAGTTCTTC.

The chain is built from TRBV2 and TRBJ1-6; possible D gene TRBD1, 6 bases. Trimming shortened V by 0 bases and J by 5 bases, and 11 bases separated the two germline ends. There are 16 residues in the CDR3. CDR1 and CDR2 (germline): SNHLY, FYNNEI. This CDR3 is CASSEALNRDNSPLHF. CDR3 sequence (DNA): TGTGCCAGCAGTGAAGCGCTAAACAGGGATAATTCACCCCTCCACTTT.

As for this clone: The same CDR3 also results from other DNA sequences found in this sample. This rearrangement joins TRBV12-3 or TRBV12-4 to TRBJ2-2; no definite D call. The V and J ends lost 1 base and 4 bases respectively, with 4 bases between them. This CDR3 spans 13 amino acids. The CDR3 spells CASSLVATGELFF. The CDR3 nucleotides read TGTGCCAGCAGTTTAGTGGCCACCGGGGAGCTGTTTTTT.

The chain links TRBV27 to TRBJ1-1; 9 nucleotides match TRBD1. Germline V gene sequence: CDR1 MNHEY, CDR2 SMNVEV (reference sequence). The V gene end was trimmed by 3 bases and the J gene end by 5 bases; junction bases not matched to a gene: 4. The CDR3 runs 14 residues. CDR3 in amino acids: CASSLTGGGTEAFF. CDR3 coding DNA: TGTGCCAGCAGTTTGACAGGGGGGGGTACTGAAGCTTTCTTT.

V gene TRBV11-2 combines with J gene TRBJ2-3, with a possible D match to TRBD2 (5 bases). The CDR3 contains 15 residues. The V gene lost 5 bases and the J gene lost 2 bases, with 14 bases spanning the gap. Germline values: CDR1 SGHAT, CDR2 FQNNGV. The CDR3 sequence is CASSPPGLSTDTQYF. CDR3 nucleotide sequence: TGTGCCAGCAGCCCCCCGGGGTTGTCCACAGATACGCAGTATTTT.

This clone has only a few counts. This chain joins TRBV4-2 and TRBJ1-1; D is perhaps TRBD1 (6 bases). Trimming took 0 bases from V and 4 from J, leaving 18 bases between them. In germline, CDR1 is LGHNA, CDR2 YNFKEQ. The CDR3 is 17 residues long. The CDR3 sequence: CASSQDGSGGERTEAFF. CDR3 bases: TGTGCCAGCAGCCAAGATGGTAGCGGGGGCGAGCGCACTGAAGCTTTCTTT.

This chain connects TRBV7-6 to TRBJ2-7; TRBD2 matches 11 bases. This CDR3 spans 16 amino acids. CDR1 and CDR2 from the germline V gene are SGHVS and FNYEAQ. The junction had 8 bases not matched to a gene; V was cut back by 6 bases and J by 1 base. CDR3 amino acids: CASRAGLAGGSYEQYF. In DNA, the CDR3 is TGTGCCAGCAGGGCGGGGCTAGCGGGAGGATCCTACGAGCAGTACTTC.

The V and J genes are TRBV28 and TRBJ2-1; 12 nucleotides align to TRBD2. With V trimmed by 8 bases and J by 4 bases, 3 bases remained unmatched. Germline-derived CDR1 and CDR2 are MDHEN and SYDVKM. The CDR3 totals 14 residues. This chain's CDR3 is CASRLAGVYNEQFF. The CDR3 DNA sequence: TGTGCCAGCCGACTAGCGGGAGTATACAATGAGCAGTTCTTC.

The rearrangement links TRBV3-1 (or the pseudogene TRBV3-2) to TRBJ2-2; perhaps TRBD2 as D (6 bases). Germline assignment: CDR1 LGHDT and CDR2 YNNKEL (reference sequence). The V end lost 1 base, the J end lost 6 bases, and 15 bases lay between the germline ends. This CDR3 region has 16 residues. The CDR3 protein is CASSQGAGNGPGELFF. CDR3 nucleotide sequence: TGTGCCAGCAGCCAAGGAGCGGGCAATGGACCCGGGGAGCTGTTTTTT.

The CDR3 nucleotides are TGTGCCTGGAGTAGGGGGCAAGGCAATCAGCCCCAGCATTTT. This encodes CAWSRGQGNQPQHF. The genes are TRBV30 and TRBJ1-5, with 7 bases fitting TRBD1. The trim removed 2 bases at V and 2 bases at J, leaving 3 bases unmatched. This CDR3 comprises 14 residues. The germline gives CDR1 GTSNPN, CDR2 SVGIG (reference sequence).